This T cell receptor (beta chain) was captured by sequencing in a study of T cell repertoires in cytomegalovirus infection. One entry per CDR3 protein, called by TCRdb with MiXCR from the reads. The sample records around 78,000 distinct CDR3 sequences, 24% being singletons. CDR3 length equals 14 residues. Looked up from germline, CDR1 is SGHVS and CDR2 is FNYEAQ. With 5 bases removed from V and 8 bases from J, the gap between germline ends came to 18 bases. At least ten counts were recorded for this clonotype. The target antigen is unknown. The J gene is TRBJ1-1, the V gene TRBV7-6; possible D gene TRBD1, 6 bases. This clonotype was sampled from a human donor in good health (CMV status not recorded). Some clones in this sample may be carry-over from other donors' samples. The sample here was CD8+ T cells from cultured PBMCs, taken from culture after CMV antigen stimulation. The CDR3 DNA sequence: TGTGCCAGCAGCCCCGATGGACAGAGCAGCGAAGCTTTCTTT. Its translation is CASSPDGQSSEAFF.